The source of this T cell receptor beta chain is a study of blood T cell repertoires in COVID-19. Study-wide background: The study drew acute and convalescent COVID-19 samples from the United States, Italy and Spain. In each case, the material was cDNA or gDNA derived from T cells, B-cell-depleted T cells, or PBMCs.

Clones were sequenced by immunoSEQ multiplex PCR, and TCRdb holds only the in-frame ones, with some missing. This table has 250,000 to 300,000 clones, around 88% appearing once. The CDR3 has 15 residues. The V segment lost 5 bases and the J segment 0 bases; nucleotides outside the gene matches: 4. The V gene's germline CDR1 is KGHSH and CDR2 LQKENI. This clone was seen just once. The chain carries TRBV18 and TRBJ2-3; 8 positions match TRBD1. The clonotype originates from a woman aged 70 to 79 with COVID-19, enrolled during active disease. Sequencing input: peripheral blood. This CDR3 reads CASSGQGRSTDTQYF. The CDR3 DNA follows: TGTGCCAGCTCAGGACAGGGCCGAAGCACAGATACGCAGTATTTT.